Shown below are 19 T cell receptor beta chains from a single sample sequenced in a study of T cell responses to AZD1222 COVID-19 vaccine. The protocol was immunoSEQ multiplex PCR, while the TCRdb copy is restricted to in-frame clones and leaves out a portion. The sample records around 120,000 clones, approximately 94% being singletons. The sequenced sample was peripheral blood, obtained 28 days after the second AZD1222 dose. These receptors came from an adult who received the AZD1222 COVID-19 vaccine.

V and J are TRBV5-6 and TRBJ2-7; a possible D gene is TRBD2 (6 bases). The V gene's germline CDR1 is SGHDT and CDR2 YYEEEE. The V gene lost 4 bases and the J gene lost 2 bases, with 10 bases spanning the gap. This CDR3 has 13 residues. The CDR3 here is CASSRGNTYEQYF. CDR3 nucleotides: TGTGCCAGCAGCCGGGGGAATACCTACGAGCAGTACTTC.

The CDR3 nucleotides read TGTGCCAGTAGTATCCTCTTAGGACAGCCCCAGCATTTT. It encodes CASSILLGQPQHF. The chain couples TRBV19 to TRBJ1-5, with unresolved D. The V end was cut by 3 bases, the J end by 7 bases, with 10 bases between. Germline V gene lookup returns CDR1 LNHDA and CDR2 SQIVND (reference sequence). CDR3 length: 13 residues. The whole variable domain, remainder taken from reference TRBV19 and TRBJ1-5, is DGGITQSPKYLFRKEGQNVTLSCEQNLNHDAMYWYRQDPGQGLRLIYYSQIVNDFQKGDIAEGYSVSREKKESFPLTVTSAQKNPTAFYLCASSILLGQPQHFGDGTRLSIL.

The chain uses TRBV6-1 and TRBJ1-2, with 7 bases lining up with TRBD1. V trimming: 1 base; J trimming: 6 bases; junction bases outside the gene matches: 5. CDR1 and CDR2 (germline): MNHNS, SASEGT. The CDR3 spans 14 residues. CDR3 amino acids: CASSEGRGKNGYTF. The CDR3 nucleotides read TGTGCCAGCAGTGAAGGCAGGGGGAAGAATGGCTACACCTTC.

The V call is TRBV23-1, the J call TRBJ1-6; tentative D call: TRBD1 (5 bases). TRBV23-1 is sorted into the ORF group, with uncertain function. Trimming took off 10 bases at V and 14 bases at J, with 27 bases between the two ends. This CDR3 is 15 amino acids long. The CDR3 DNA is TGCGCCACTCATCCCGATACAGGTTCTATGGCATCCCTCCACTTT. Amino acids: CATHPDTGSMASLHF.

This clone has a single count. The chain recombines TRBV6-5 with TRBJ1-4; 10 bases align to TRBD1. The J segment lost 7 bases and the V segment lost 6 bases, leaving 5 bases of the junction unmatched. Germline CDR1 MNHEY, CDR2 SVGAGI. The CDR3 sequence is 14 residues long. CDR3 amino acids: CASRGQGVFEKLFF. CDR3 sequence (DNA): TGTGCCAGCAGAGGACAGGGGGTATTTGAAAAACTGTTTTTT.

The chain joins TRBV19 to TRBJ1-2, with unresolved D. Germline values: CDR1 LNHDA, CDR2 SQIVND (reference sequence). This CDR3 region has 16 residues. The V gene lost 1 base and the J gene lost 5 bases, with 17 bases spanning the gap. DNA for the CDR3: TGTGCCAGTAGTATAGGGGGAGAGGGCCTAAGGTATGGCTACACCTTC. Translated, it gives CASSIGGEGLRYGYTF.

The chain couples TRBV6-5 to TRBJ1-1; 8 nucleotides agree with TRBD1. CDR3 size: 12 residues. Germline assignment: CDR1 MNHEY and CDR2 SVGAGI. J lost 10 bases, V lost 7 bases, and 8 bases had no gene match. The CDR3 DNA sequence: TGTGCCAGCAAATCAGGGGGCGTGAGAGCTTTCTTT. This gives the protein CASKSGGVRAFF.

V usage is TRBV5-5 and J usage is TRBJ1-2, with D possibly being TRBD1 (5 bases). The CDR3 has 14 residues. Per germline, CDR1 SGHKS and CDR2 YYEKEE (reference sequence). V lost 6 bases and J lost 4, with 16 bases in between. The CDR3 loop is CASTSRGRFYGYTF. In DNA, the CDR3 is TGTGCCAGCACTTCACGGGGGAGATTCTATGGCTACACCTTC.

This chain links TRBV9 with TRBJ1-2, with a tentative D call TRBD1 (6 bases). Per the germline V gene, CDR1 is SGDLS and CDR2 is YYNGEE. V gave up 4 bases and J gave up 7 bases, with 14 bases separating them. The CDR3 is 13 amino acids. CDR3 coding DNA: TGTGCCAGCAGCTCAACAGGGAAAGGTGGCTACACCTTC. Translation: CASSSTGKGGYTF.

The gene calls are TRBV9 and TRBJ1-1; 7 nucleotides agree with TRBD1. Germline-derived CDR1 and CDR2 are SGDLS and YYNGEE. This CDR3 has 14 amino acids. The J segment lost 6 bases and the V segment lost 0 bases, leaving 5 bases of the junction unmatched. CDR3 in DNA: TGTGCCAGCAGCGTAGCCCCGGGGACAGCTGAAGCTTTCTTT. It is translated as CASSVAPGTAEAFF.

This chain links TRBV4-1 with TRBJ2-3; 7 nucleotides line up with TRBD1. V lost 1 base and J lost 0; bases outside the gene matches: 4. Germline values: CDR1 MGHRA, CDR2 YSYEKL. The CDR3 sequence is 16 residues long. CDR3 sequence reads: CASSQGQGSSTDTQYF. The CDR3 DNA reads TGCGCCAGCAGCCAAGGACAGGGATCTAGCACAGATACGCAGTATTTT.

The J gene is TRBJ2-7, the V gene TRBV6-5; D remains unclear. Germline lookup yields CDR1 MNHEY and CDR2 SVGAGI. Trimming removed 7 bases from V and 0 bases from J, with 10 bases in between. The CDR3 totals 13 residues. The CDR3 bases are TGTGCCAGCAAGCCGGATCTCTCCTACGAGCAGTACTTC. Its translation is CASKPDLSYEQYF.

This chain uses TRBV5-5 with TRBJ2-7; the D gene is possibly TRBD2 (5 bases). The V gene lost 6 bases and the J gene lost 4 bases, with 23 bases spanning the gap. CDR3 size: 16 residues. Germline assignment: CDR1 SGHKS and CDR2 YYEKEE (reference sequence). The CDR3 bases are TGTGCCAGCACCTCGGAGGTTGCAGCGACTACGTACGAGCAGTACTTC. Translated: CASTSEVAATTYEQYF. Full variable domain (outside the CDR3, taken from reference TRBV5-5 and TRBJ2-7): DAGVTQSPTHLIKTRGQQVTLRCSPISGHKSVSWYQQVLGQGPQFIFQYYEKEERGRGNFPDRFSARQFPNYSSELNVNALLLGDSALYLCASTSEVAATTYEQYFGPGTRLTVT.

V is TRBV4-1 and J is TRBJ1-4; no firm D call. Between the trimmed V and J ends, which lost 1 base and 10 bases, there was a span of 7 bases. The V gene's germline CDR1 is MGHRA and CDR2 YSYEKL. There are 12 residues in the CDR3. CDR3 sequence: CASSQVLGKLFF. The CDR3 nucleotides are TGCGCCAGCAGCCAAGTACTGGGAAAACTGTTTTTT.

The rearrangement links TRBV7-6 to TRBJ1-4, with D uncertain. The CDR3 has 13 residues. Looked up from germline, CDR1 is SGHVS and CDR2 is FNYEAQ. The V and J ends lost 2 bases and 7 bases respectively, with 8 bases between them. CDR3 sequence (DNA): TGTGCCAGCAGCTTATCACCGAGTGAAAAACTGTTTTTT. This gives the protein CASSLSPSEKLFF.

The chain employs TRBV6-2 or TRBV6-3 and TRBJ1-1, with 8 positions matching TRBD1. Germline V gene sequence: CDR1 MNHEY, CDR2 SVGEGT. The CDR3 totals 16 residues. With 6 bases clipped from V and 1 base from J, the junction kept 10 bases outside the gene matches. The CDR3 DNA is TGTGCCAGCAGCAGGGGGCAGATTAATTGGAACACTGAAGCTTTCTTT. It translates to CASSRGQINWNTEAFF.

The V call is TRBV28, the J call TRBJ1-5; D gene unclear. The CDR3 extends over 14 amino acids. Germline CDR1 and CDR2: MDHEN and SYDVKM. V lost 3 bases and J 0 bases, leaving 6 bases between the germline ends. The CDR3 DNA sequence: TGTGCCAGCAGTTTTTCGAGTAGCAATCAGCCCCAGCATTTT. As protein: CASSFSSSNQPQHF.

This chain uses TRBV3-1 (or the pseudogene TRBV3-2) with TRBJ1-5; 7 positions agree with TRBD1. This CDR3 region has 14 residues. Germline CDR1 and CDR2: LGHDT and YNNKEL (reference sequence). Trimming took 4 bases from V and 2 from J; bases not matched to a gene: 2. The CDR3 is CASSLQGGNQPQHF. The CDR3 coding sequence is TGTGCCAGCAGCCTGCAGGGGGGCAATCAGCCCCAGCATTTT.

The chain is built from TRBV5-4 and TRBJ1-1, with D unclear. Germline CDR1 SGHNT, CDR2 YYREEE (reference sequence). CDR3 length equals 15 residues. V was cut by 4 bases and J by 8 bases, with 21 bases left in between. CDR3 protein: CASSLYTYLPGEAFF. The DNA of the CDR3 is TGTGCCAGCAGCCTCTATACCTACCTCCCGGGCGAAGCTTTCTTT.